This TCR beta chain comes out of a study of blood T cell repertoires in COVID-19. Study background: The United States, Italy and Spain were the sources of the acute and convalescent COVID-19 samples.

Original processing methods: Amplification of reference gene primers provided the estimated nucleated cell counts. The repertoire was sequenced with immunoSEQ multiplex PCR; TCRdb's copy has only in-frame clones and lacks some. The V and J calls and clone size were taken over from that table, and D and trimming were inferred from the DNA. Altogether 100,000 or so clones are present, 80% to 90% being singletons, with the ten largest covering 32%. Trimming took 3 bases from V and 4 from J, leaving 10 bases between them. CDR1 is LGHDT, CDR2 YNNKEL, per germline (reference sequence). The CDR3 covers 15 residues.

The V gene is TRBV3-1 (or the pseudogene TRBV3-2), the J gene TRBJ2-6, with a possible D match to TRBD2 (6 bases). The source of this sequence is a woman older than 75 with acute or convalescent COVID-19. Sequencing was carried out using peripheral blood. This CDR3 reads CASSHPGSGANVLTF. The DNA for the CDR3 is TGTGCCAGCAGCCATCCCGGGAGCGGGGCCAACGTCCTGACTTTC.